This T cell receptor (beta chain) came from a study of blood T cell repertoires in COVID-19 (dated by TCRdb to between 2020 and 2021). Turning to the overall study: Samples from collaborators originated in the United States, Italy and Spain and spanned both the acute and convalescent phases of COVID-19. The material from the prospective study consisted of cDNA or gDNA derived from T cells, B-cell-depleted T cells, or PBMCs. Sample metadata almost always included a de-identified subject ID, COVID-19 status, age in years and sex. HLA class I and class II types, where available, came from metadata supplied by the sample provider rather than from assay-based typing. Deeply sampled blood TCRbeta repertoires from subjects exposed to, actively infected with, or recovered from COVID-19 were included in the dataset. A freely available public database, intended as a resource for researchers studying the immune response to SARS-CoV-2, is where the repertoires were released. Samples came from the ongoing ImmuneRACE study (first 160 participants) plus 1,254 subjects from 6 global collaborators.

TCRbeta CDR3 regions were amplified from genomic DNA using the immunoSEQ Assay, a bias-controlled multiplex PCR. Per the original workflow: Within the assay, amplification of reference gene primers was used to estimate how many nucleated cells each sample contained. To quantify the absolute abundance of each unique TCRbeta CDR3 rearrangement, sequence reads were collapsed and filtered. Productive Simpson clonality was computed per sample as the square root of Simpson's diversity index over productive rearrangements. This is the immuneACCESS table as TCRdb keeps it, with only in-frame sequences that have V and J called. A part of the clones is gone; compared with another copy, unresolved V genes explain less than half, and the rest is unexplained. That table is the source of V, J and clone size, and D and trimming were worked out from the DNA. A total of more than 100,000 clones appear in this sample, over 80% of them only once. The ten top clones hold roughly 30% of the sample.

This clone was found a few times. Its specific antigen is unknown. Base qualities are missing; no much larger clone stands one base away. The paper as a whole reports these results and caveats: The quantity of clinical and demographic metadata differed by source and by participant and was supplied without curation.

The germline V gene yields SNHLY for CDR1 and FYNNEI for CDR2. The germline V end is reduced by 6 bases and the J end by 1 base; junction bases left unmatched: 10. Spanning cysteine to phenylalanine, the CDR3 consists of 18 amino acids. CDR3 DNA only is kept here, 54 bases in frame from base 1. The collaborating institutions used their own protocols to collect whole blood in K2EDTA tubes. Collaborator samples were shipped for TCRbeta analysis as frozen whole blood, isolated PBMCs, or DNA extracted from either sample type. The sequence links TRBV2 to TRBJ1-6, with 9 bases in between that match TRBD1. The clonotype comes from a woman between 65 and 79 years old with acute or convalescent COVID-19. Specimen: peripheral blood. The CDR3 corresponds to CASSVQGAALSYNSPLHF. The base sequence is TGTGCCAGCAGCGTACAGGGGGCAGCTCTATCCTATAATTCACCCCTCCACTTT.